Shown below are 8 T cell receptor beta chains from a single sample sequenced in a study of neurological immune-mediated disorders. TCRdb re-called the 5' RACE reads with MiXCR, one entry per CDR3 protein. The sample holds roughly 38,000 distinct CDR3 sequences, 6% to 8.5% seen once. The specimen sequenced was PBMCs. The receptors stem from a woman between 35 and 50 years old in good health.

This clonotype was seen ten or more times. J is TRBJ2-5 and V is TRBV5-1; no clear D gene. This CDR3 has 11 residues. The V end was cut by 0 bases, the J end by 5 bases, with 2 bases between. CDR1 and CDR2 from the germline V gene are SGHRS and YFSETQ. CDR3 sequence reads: CASSLAETQYF. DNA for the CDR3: TGCGCCAGCAGCTTGGCCGAGACCCAGTACTTC.

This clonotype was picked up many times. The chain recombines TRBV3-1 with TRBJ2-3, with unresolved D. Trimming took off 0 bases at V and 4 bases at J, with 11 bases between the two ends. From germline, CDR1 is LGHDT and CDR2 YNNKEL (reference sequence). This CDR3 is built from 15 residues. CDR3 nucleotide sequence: TGTGCCAGCAGCCAAGAGGTTAGCTTGGCAGATACGCAGTATTTT. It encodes CASSQEVSLADTQYF.

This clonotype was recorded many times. CDR3 sequence: CATSGEDYEQYF. The CDR3 nucleotides are TGTGCCACCAGTGGGGAGGACTACGAGCAGTACTTC. The chain couples TRBV24-1 to TRBJ2-7; tentatively, D is TRBD2 (6 bases). Looked up from germline, CDR1 is KGHDR and CDR2 is SFDVKD. This CDR3 has 12 residues. Trimming shortened V by 5 bases and J by 3 bases, and 7 bases separated the two germline ends.

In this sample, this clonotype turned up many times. CDR3 protein: CASSQDGSSGANVLTF. The CDR3 DNA sequence: TGTGCCAGCAGCCAAGATGGAAGCTCTGGGGCCAACGTCCTGACTTTC. The V gene is TRBV3-1, the J gene TRBJ2-6; D gene unclear. The CDR3 is made up of 16 amino acids. Germline V CDR1 and CDR2: LGHDT, YNNKEL (reference sequence). Deletions cut 0 bases from V and 0 bases from J, with 6 bases between.

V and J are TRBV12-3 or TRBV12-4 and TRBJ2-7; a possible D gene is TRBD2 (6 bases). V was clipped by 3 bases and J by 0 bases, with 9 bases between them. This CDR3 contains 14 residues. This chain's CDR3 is CASSFDGSSYEQYV. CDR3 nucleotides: TGTGCCAGCAGTTTCGACGGGAGCTCCTACGAGCAGTACGTC.

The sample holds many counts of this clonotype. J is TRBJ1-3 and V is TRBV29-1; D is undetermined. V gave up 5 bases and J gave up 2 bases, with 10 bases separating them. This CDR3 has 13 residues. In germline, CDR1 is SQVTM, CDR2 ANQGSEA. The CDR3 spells CSVIGNTGNTIYF. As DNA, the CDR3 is TGCAGCGTTATAGGGAACACTGGAAACACCATATATTTT.

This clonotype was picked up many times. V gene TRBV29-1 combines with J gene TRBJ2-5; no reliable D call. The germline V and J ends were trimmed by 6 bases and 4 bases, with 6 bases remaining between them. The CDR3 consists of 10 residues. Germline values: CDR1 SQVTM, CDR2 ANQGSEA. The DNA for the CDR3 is TGCAGCGTGAGGCGAGAGACCCAGTACTTC. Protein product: CSVRRETQYF.

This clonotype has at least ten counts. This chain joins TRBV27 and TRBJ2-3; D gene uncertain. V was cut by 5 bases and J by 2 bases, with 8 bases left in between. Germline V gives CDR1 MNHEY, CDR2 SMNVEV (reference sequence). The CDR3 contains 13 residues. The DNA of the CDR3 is TGTGCCAGCAGTCCCCTGGACACAGATACGCAGTATTTT. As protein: CASSPLDTDTQYF.